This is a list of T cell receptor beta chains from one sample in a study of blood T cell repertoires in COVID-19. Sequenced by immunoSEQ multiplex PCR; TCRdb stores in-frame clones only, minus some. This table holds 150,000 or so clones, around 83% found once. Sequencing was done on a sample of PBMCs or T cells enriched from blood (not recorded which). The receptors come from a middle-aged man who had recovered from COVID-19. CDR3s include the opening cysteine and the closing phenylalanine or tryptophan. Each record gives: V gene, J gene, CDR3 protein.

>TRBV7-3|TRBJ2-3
CASSPGGTGTTDTQYF
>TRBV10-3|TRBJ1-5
CAISAGNQPQHF
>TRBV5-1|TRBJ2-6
CASSLVATGANVLTF
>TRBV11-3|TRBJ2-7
CASSPLAGPISEQYF
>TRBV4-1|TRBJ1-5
CASSIRRGNQPQHF
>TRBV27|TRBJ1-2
CASSPGTGGGGYTF
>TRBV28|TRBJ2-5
CASSPSGGVQETQYF
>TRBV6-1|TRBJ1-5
CASSEVAKRVGQPQHF
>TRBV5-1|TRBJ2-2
CASTPGGLNTGELFF
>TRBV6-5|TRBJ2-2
CASGGLAGAGELFF
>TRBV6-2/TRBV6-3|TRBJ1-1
CASSTIRDRGANTEAFF
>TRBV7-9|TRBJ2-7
CASSPKAGAIYEQYF
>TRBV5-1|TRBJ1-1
CASSSLTGGVTEAFF
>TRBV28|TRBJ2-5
CASSLGTGAKGETQYF
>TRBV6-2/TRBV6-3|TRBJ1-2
CASSGYGTSRDGYTF
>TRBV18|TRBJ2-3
CASSPGRRGTDTQYF
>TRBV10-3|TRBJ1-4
CAISEEAGLHSEKLFF
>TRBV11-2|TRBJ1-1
CASSLAGGGMNTEAFF
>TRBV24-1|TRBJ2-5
CATSDSTSGGETQYF
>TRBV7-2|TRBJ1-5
CASSPQGNQPQHF
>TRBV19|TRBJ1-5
CASSSPGQGYREDQPQHF
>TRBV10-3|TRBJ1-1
CAISRQGQANTEAFF
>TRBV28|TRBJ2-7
CASSSLAGIRPYEQYF
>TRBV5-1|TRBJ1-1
CASSLGRANTEAFF
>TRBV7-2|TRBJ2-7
CASSFPRASYEQYF
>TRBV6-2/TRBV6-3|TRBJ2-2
CASSYSGQPTGELFF
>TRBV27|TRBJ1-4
CASSPRTGGHEKLFF
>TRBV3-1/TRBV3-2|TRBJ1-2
CASSRQGEKVGYTF
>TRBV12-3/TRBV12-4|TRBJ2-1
CASRFWGGDEQFF